The 15 T cell receptor beta chains listed next were all sequenced from one sample in a study of tumor and adjacent non-tumor tissue in lung cancer. This sample's RNA came from whole unsorted tissue. A modified ARM-PCR protocol with three rounds of nested PCR amplified TCRbeta. Via MiXCR, TCRdb re-called the multiplex PCR reads, giving one row per CDR3 protein. The table lists 75,000 to 95,000 distinct CDR3 sequences, approximately 65% of them singletons. Source material: lung tumor tissue. These receptors were taken from a man between 60 and 75 years old with non-small cell lung cancer.

Comments on this clonotype: The germline gene is not matched at one end of the junction; a read error may be the cause. The CDR3 DNA sequence: TGCGCCAGCAGCGTGGGACAGGGAGGCAATTCACCCTTCCACTTT. Translated, it gives CASSVGQGGNSPFHF. The chain uses TRBV5-1 and TRBJ1-6, with 9 bases lining up with TRBD1. The CDR3 spans 15 residues. Germline V CDR1 and CDR2: SGHRS, YFSETQ.

In the case of this clonotype: The conserved phenylalanine or tryptophan normally closing the CDR3 is absent here, so this likely arose from a read error. The chain couples TRBV5-4 to TRBJ2-2; D is perhaps TRBD1 (5 bases). The germline CDR1 and CDR2 sequences are SGHNT and YYREEE (reference sequence). V was clipped by 0 bases and J by 0 bases, with 9 bases between them. The CDR3 runs to 16 residues. DNA of the CDR3: TGTGCCAGCAGCTTGGAAGTAGGGGCGAACACCGGGGAGCTGTTTCTT. Translation: CASSLEVGANTGELFL.

The chain recombines TRBV12-5 with TRBJ1-1; TRBD1 aligns across 9 bases. The CDR3 runs 13 residues. Germline values: CDR1 LGHNT, CDR2 FRNRAP. V lost 6 bases, J lost 9 bases, and 8 bases stayed unmatched. CDR3 protein: CASGGDRVTKAFF. DNA of the CDR3: TGTGCTAGTGGGGGGGACAGGGTTACTAAAGCTTTCTTT.

Details on this clonotype: Sequence at one end of the junction differs from germline and may be a read error. The chain uses TRBV6-6 and TRBJ1-3; D is possibly TRBD1 (6 bases). There are 17 residues in the CDR3. CDR1 and CDR2 from the germline V gene are MNHNY and SVGAGI (reference sequence). The chain's CDR3 is CVSSYNRAGEIGNTIYF. CDR3 coding DNA: TGTGTCAGCAGTTATAATCGAGCAGGGGAGATTGGAAACACCATATATTTC.

This sequence joins TRBV28 and TRBJ2-7; the match to TRBD2 covers 7 bases. Germline CDR1 reads MDHEN; CDR2 reads SYDVKM. CDR3 length: 15 residues. V trimming: 5 bases; J trimming: 9 bases; junction bases outside the gene matches: 16. This CDR3 reads CASSPGTTSLRGQYF. CDR3 sequence (DNA): TGTGCCAGCAGTCCAGGGACTACCTCCTTAAGGGGGCAGTACTTC.

Remarks on this clonotype: Compared with germline, one end of the junction differs, possibly owing to a read error. The chain has TRBV6-6 and TRBJ1-2; D unresolved. The length of the CDR3 is 12 residues. Germline V gives CDR1 MNHNY, CDR2 SVGAGI (reference sequence). The CDR3 region is CASSYEGTGHTF. The CDR3, as DNA: TGTGCCAGCAGTTATGAGGGTACTGGCCACACCTTT.

About this clonotype itself: The missing conserved phenylalanine or tryptophan at the end of this CDR3 makes a read error likely. The chain has TRBV4-1 and TRBJ1-1, with D unclear. CDR3 size: 13 residues. Germline-derived CDR1 and CDR2 are MGHRA and YSYEKL. CDR3 region: CASGQDRNSEAFS. CDR3 coding DNA: TGCGCCAGCGGCCAAGATAGGAATTCTGAAGCTTTCTCT.

A word on this clonotype: A much larger clone sits a single nucleotide away, making a read error possible. The V gene is TRBV28, the J gene TRBJ2-3; 12 bases are a match to TRBD1. The V gene's germline CDR1 is MDHEN and CDR2 SYDVKM. V shed 9 bases and J 5 bases; nucleotides not matched to a gene: 9. This CDR3 is built from 15 residues. The CDR3 sequence is CARRPGTGGLDTQYF. Here the CDR3 DNA reads TGTGCCAGAAGGCCCGGGACAGGGGGCCTAGATACGCAGTATTTT.

As for this clonotype: The junction does not match germline at one end; this may be a read error. The J gene is TRBJ1-5, the V gene TRBV12-3 or TRBV12-4; D might be TRBD1 (6 bases). The CDR3 is 14 amino acids. CDR3 residues: CANSLGGGNQAQHF. The DNA of the CDR3 is TGTGCCAACAGTCTTGGGGGGGGCAATCAGGCTCAGCATTTT.

As to this clonotype: Germline is not matched at one junction end, which may reflect a read error. This rearrangement joins TRBV4-1 to TRBJ2-2; D may be TRBD1 or TRBD2 (5 bases each). The CDR3 spans 16 residues. Germline CDR1 MGHRA, CDR2 YSYEKL. The CDR3, as DNA: TGCGCCAGCAGCCAAGGTCAAGAACCCGCCGCCAGGGAGCTGTTATTT. Its translation is CASSQGQEPAARELLF.

This clonotype has just one count. One end of the junction fails to match germline, which may point to a read error. The chain links TRBV13 to TRBJ1-3; 8 nucleotides match TRBD1. The CDR3 totals 15 residues. Germline CDR1 reads PRHDT; CDR2 reads FYEKMQ (reference sequence). The CDR3 spells CTSSTDRGSGKTIYF. The CDR3 DNA sequence: TGTACCAGCAGCACAGACAGGGGCTCTGGAAAGACCATATATTTT.

As concerns this clonotype: Given a much more abundant clone one base away, this may be a read error. The rearrangement joins TRBV20-1 to TRBJ2-7; no firm D call. V dropped 1 base and J dropped 6 bases, with 10 bases sitting between them. The CDR3 extends over 12 amino acids. Germline loops: CDR1 DFQATT, CDR2 SNEGSKA (reference sequence). The CDR3 here is CSARVPGTEQYF. The CDR3 DNA reads as TGCAGTGCTAGAGTGCCGGGCACCGAGCAGTACTTC.

Comment on this clonotype: With a much larger clone just one base away, this may be a read error. The chain links TRBV12-3 or TRBV12-4 to TRBJ2-4; 8 bases are a match to TRBD1. The CDR3 extends over 16 amino acids. Trimming cost V 5 bases and J 2 bases; bases outside gene matches: 8. The CDR3 sequence: CASSPNDRGTKNIQYF. The CDR3 DNA follows: TGTGCCAGCAGTCCGAACGACAGGGGAACCAAAAACATTCAGTACTTC.

This clonotype has just a few counts. The rearrangement joins TRBV7-9 to TRBJ2-3; 7 bases match TRBD2. The CDR3 runs to 16 residues. V gave up 1 base and J gave up 6 bases; unmatched junction bases: 10. Germline assignment: CDR1 SEHNR and CDR2 FQNEAQ (reference sequence). For the CDR3, the DNA is TGTGCCAGCAGCTTAGGCGGGGGATGGGGCGTGGATACGCAGTATTTT. It translates to CASSLGGGWGVDTQYF.

As to this clonotype: The junction differs from germline at one of its ends, possibly a read error. The chain combines TRBV6-6 with TRBJ2-5, with unresolved D. Germline CDR1 is MNHNY and CDR2 is SVGAGI (reference sequence). This CDR3 has 12 residues. CDR3 in DNA: TGTGCCAGCAGGTACCTGCAAGAGACACAGTACTTC. Its protein product is CASRYLQETQYF.